This TCR beta chain stems from a study of blood T cell repertoires in COVID-19. TCRdb keeps only in-frame clones here, not all; method: immunoSEQ multiplex PCR. Of around 310,000 clones listed, almost 90% are singletons. The receptor was isolated from a woman in her thirties or forties with COVID-19, enrolled during active disease. Sequenced: peripheral blood.

The CDR3 reads CASSSPGQGDYGYTF. The CDR3, as DNA: TGTGCCAGCAGCTCCCCGGGACAGGGAGACTATGGCTACACCTTC. The J gene is TRBJ1-2, the V gene TRBV7-9; 9 positions agree with TRBD1. Germline CDR1 SEHNR, CDR2 FQNEAQ (reference sequence). This CDR3 has 15 residues. The J segment lost 3 bases and the V segment lost 4 bases, leaving 6 bases of the junction unmatched.